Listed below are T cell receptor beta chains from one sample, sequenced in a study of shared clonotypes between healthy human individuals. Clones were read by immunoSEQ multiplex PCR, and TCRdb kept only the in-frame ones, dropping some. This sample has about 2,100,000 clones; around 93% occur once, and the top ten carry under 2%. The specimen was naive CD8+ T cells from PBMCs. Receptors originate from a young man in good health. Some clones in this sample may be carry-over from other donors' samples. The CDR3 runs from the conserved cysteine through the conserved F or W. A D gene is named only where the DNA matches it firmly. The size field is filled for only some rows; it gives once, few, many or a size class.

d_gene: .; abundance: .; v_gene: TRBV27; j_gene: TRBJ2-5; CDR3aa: CASHKGETQYF; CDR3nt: TGTGCCAGCCATAAAGGAGAGACCCAGTACTTC
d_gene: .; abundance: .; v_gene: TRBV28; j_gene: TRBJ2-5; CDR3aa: CASSLWAGVSPETQYF; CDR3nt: TGTGCCAGCAGTTTATGGGCCGGGGTTAGCCCAGAGACCCAGTACTTC
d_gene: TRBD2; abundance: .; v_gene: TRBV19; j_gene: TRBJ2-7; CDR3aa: CASSELAGGAHEQYF; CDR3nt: TGTGCCAGTAGCGAACTAGCGGGGGGAGCTCACGAGCAGTACTTC
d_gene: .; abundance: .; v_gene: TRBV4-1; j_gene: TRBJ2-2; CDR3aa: CASSPLLEGGELFF; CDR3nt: TGCGCCAGCAGCCCACTCCTGGAGGGGGGGGAGCTGTTTTTT
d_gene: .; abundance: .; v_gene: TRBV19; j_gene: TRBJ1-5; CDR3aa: CASSLFSNQPQHF; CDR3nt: TGTGCCAGTAGTTTGTTTAGCAATCAGCCCCAGCATTTT
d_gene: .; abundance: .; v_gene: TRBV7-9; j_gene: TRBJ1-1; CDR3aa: CASGGPGAFGDTEAFF; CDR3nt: TGTGCCAGCGGGGGTCCGGGAGCTTTCGGGGACACTGAAGCTTTCTTT
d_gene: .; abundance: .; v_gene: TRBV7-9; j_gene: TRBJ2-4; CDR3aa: CASSPPLAKNIQYF; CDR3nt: TGTGCCAGCAGCCCTCCACTAGCCAAAAACATTCAGTACTTC
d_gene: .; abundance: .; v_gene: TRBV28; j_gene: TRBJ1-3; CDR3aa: CASSFWDSGNTIYF; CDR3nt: TGTGCCAGCAGTTTCTGGGACTCTGGAAACACCATATATTTT
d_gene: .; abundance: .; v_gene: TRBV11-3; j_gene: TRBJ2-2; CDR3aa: CASSSGGDTGELFF; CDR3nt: TGTGCCAGCAGCTCCGGAGGGGACACCGGGGAGCTGTTTTTT
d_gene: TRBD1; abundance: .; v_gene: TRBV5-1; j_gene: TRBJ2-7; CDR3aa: CASSFRQGAYEQYF; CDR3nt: TGCGCCAGCAGCTTCCGACAGGGGGCTTACGAGCAGTACTTC
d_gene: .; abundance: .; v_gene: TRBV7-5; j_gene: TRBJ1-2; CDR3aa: CARSLAIDGYGYTF; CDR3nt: TGTGCCAGAAGCTTAGCGATCGACGGCTATGGCTACACCTTC
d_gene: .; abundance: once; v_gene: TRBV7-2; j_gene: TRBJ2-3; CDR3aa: CASSYNGQPRTDTQYF; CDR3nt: TGTGCCAGCAGTTATAACGGACAGCCGAGGACAGATACGCAGTATTTT
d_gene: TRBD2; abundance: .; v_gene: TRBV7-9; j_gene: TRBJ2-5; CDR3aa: CASSSPLGVPAGDQYF; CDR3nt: TGTGCCAGCAGCTCGCCGTTGGGCGTACCGGCGGGGGACCAGTACTTC
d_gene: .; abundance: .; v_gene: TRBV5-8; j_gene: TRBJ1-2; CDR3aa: CASSLPNLYGYTF; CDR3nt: TGTGCCAGCAGCTTGCCGAATCTCTATGGCTACACCTTC
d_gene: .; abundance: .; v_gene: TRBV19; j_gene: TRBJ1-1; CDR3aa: CASSGQNTEAFF; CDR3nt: TGTGCCAGTAGTGGGCAGAACACTGAAGCTTTCTTT
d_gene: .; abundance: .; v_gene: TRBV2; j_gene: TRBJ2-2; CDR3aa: CASSNSGANTGELFF; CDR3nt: TGTGCCAGCAGCAATAGCGGAGCGAACACCGGGGAGCTGTTTTTT
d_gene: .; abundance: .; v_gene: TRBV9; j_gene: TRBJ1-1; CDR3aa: CASSHGSGKINTEAFF; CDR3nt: TGTGCCAGCAGCCACGGGTCTGGTAAAATAAACACTGAAGCTTTCTTT
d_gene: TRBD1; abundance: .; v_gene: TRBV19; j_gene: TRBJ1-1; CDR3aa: CASTKTGLKTEAFF; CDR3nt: TGTGCCAGTACCAAGACAGGGTTGAAGACTGAAGCTTTCTTT
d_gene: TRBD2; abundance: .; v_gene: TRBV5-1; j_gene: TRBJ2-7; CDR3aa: CASSLWASGSGASYEQYF; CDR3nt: TGCGCCAGCAGCTTGTGGGCTAGCGGGAGTGGGGCCTCCTACGAGCAGTACTTC
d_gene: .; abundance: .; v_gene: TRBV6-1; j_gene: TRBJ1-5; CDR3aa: CASSDRAFTQPQHF; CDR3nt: TGTGCCAGCAGTGACAGGGCATTCACTCAGCCCCAGCATTTT
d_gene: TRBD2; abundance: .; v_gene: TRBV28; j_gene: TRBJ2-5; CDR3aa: CASSSGLAGETQYF; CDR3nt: TGTGCCAGCAGTTCCGGACTAGCGGGAGAGACCCAGTACTTC
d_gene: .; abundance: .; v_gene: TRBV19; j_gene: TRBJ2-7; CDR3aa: CASSMGAWDEQYF; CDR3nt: TGTGCCAGTAGTATGGGGGCATGGGACGAGCAGTACTTC
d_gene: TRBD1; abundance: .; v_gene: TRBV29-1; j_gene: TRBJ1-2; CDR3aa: CSVAVRDRAWDGYTF; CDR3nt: TGCAGCGTTGCCGTTCGGGACAGGGCGTGGGATGGCTACACCTTC
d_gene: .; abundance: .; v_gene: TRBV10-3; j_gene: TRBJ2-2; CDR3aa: CAISLNAGELFF; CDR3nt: TGTGCCATCAGTTTGAATGCCGGGGAGCTGTTTTTT
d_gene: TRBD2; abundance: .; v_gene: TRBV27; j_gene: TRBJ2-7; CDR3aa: CASSLASGTFDEQYF; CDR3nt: TGTGCCAGCAGTTTAGCTAGCGGGACCTTCGACGAGCAGTACTTC
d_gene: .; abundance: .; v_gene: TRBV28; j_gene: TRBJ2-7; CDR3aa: CASSSYRAQQYF; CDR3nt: TGTGCCAGCAGCTCTTACAGGGCCCAGCAGTACTTC
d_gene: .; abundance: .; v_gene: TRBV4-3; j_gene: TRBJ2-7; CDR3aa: CASSQHYGTLYEQYF; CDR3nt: TGCGCCAGCAGCCAACACTACGGGACTCTTTACGAGCAGTACTTC
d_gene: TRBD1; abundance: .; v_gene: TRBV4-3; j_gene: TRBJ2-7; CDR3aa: CASSHGTGAYEQYF; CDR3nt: TGCGCCAGCAGCCACGGGACAGGGGCCTACGAGCAGTACTTC
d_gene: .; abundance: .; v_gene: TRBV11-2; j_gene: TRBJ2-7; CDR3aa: CASSSSSYGESYEQYF; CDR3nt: TGTGCCAGCAGCTCCTCCTCATATGGCGAATCCTACGAGCAGTACTTC
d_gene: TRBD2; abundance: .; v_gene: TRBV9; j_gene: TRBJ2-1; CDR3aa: CASSAAGDNEQFF; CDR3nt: TGTGCCAGCAGCGCAGCGGGGGACAATGAGCAGTTCTTC
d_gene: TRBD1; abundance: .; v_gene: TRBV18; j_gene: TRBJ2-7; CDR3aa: CASSPPAGGYEQYF; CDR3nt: TGTGCCAGCTCACCACCGGCAGGGGGATACGAGCAGTACTTC
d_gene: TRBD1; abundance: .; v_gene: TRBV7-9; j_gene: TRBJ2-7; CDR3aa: CASSSGQSAYEQYF; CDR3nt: TGTGCCAGCAGCTCGGGACAGTCAGCCTACGAGCAGTACTTC
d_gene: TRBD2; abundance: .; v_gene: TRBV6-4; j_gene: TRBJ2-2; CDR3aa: CASSALAGANTGELFF; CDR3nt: TGTGCCAGCAGTGCATTAGCGGGAGCGAACACCGGGGAGCTGTTTTTT
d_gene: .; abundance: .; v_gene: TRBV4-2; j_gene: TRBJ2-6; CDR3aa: CASSGEDLAISGANVLTF; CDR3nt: TGTGCCAGCAGCGGAGAGGACTTAGCAATCTCTGGGGCCAACGTCCTGACTTTC
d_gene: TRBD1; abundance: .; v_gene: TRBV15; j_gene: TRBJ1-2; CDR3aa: CATGSDRVDYGYTF; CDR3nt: TGTGCCACCGGCTCGGACAGGGTGGACTATGGCTACACCTTC
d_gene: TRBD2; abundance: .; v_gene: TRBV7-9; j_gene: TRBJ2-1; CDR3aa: CASSLASGRHNEQFF; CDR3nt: TGTGCCAGCAGCTTAGCTAGCGGGAGGCACAATGAGCAGTTCTTC
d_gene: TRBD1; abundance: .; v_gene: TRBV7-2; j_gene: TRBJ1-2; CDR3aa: CASSPGQGQPWGYTF; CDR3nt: TGTGCCAGCAGCCCTGGACAGGGCCAACCCTGGGGCTACACCTTC
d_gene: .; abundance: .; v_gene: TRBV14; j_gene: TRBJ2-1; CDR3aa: CASSQVGSWNEQFF; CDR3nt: TGTGCCAGCAGCCAAGTAGGGAGTTGGAATGAGCAGTTCTTC
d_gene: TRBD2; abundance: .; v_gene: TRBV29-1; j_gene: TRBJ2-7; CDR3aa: CSVESPSGSSYEQYF; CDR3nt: TGCAGCGTTGAATCCCCTAGCGGGAGCTCCTACGAGCAGTACTTC
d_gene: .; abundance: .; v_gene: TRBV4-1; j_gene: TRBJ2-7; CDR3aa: CASSQDLDLTYEQYF; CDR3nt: TGCGCCAGCAGCCAAGATCTCGACCTAACATACGAGCAGTACTTC
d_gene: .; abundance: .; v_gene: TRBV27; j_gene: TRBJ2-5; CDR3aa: CASSLQSRGETQYF; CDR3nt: TGTGCCAGCAGTTTGCAGAGTAGAGGAGAGACCCAGTACTTC
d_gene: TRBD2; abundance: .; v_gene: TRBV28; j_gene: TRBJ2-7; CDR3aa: CASSLSAGVLYEQYF; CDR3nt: TGTGCCAGCAGTTTATCGGCGGGAGTTCTCTACGAGCAGTACTTC
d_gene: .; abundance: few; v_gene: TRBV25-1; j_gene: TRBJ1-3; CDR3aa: CASSESDTIYF; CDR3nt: TGTGCCAGCAGTGAATCAGACACCATATATTTT
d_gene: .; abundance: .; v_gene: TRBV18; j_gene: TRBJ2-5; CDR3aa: CASSPVGGVGDF; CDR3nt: TGTGCCAGCTCACCAGTTGGAGGGGTCGGGGACTTC
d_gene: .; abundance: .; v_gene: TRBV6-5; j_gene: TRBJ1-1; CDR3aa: CASSWGRVGGSTEAFF; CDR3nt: TGTGCCAGCAGTTGGGGTCGGGTGGGCGGAAGCACTGAAGCTTTCTTT
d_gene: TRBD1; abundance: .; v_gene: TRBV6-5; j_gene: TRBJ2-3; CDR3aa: CASFTGVDTDTQYF; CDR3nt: TGTGCCAGCTTTACAGGGGTGGACACAGATACGCAGTATTTT
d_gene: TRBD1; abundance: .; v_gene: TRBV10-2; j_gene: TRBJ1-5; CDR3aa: CASRLGTVSNQPQHF; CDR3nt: TGCGCCAGCAGACTTGGGACAGTTAGCAATCAGCCCCAGCATTTT
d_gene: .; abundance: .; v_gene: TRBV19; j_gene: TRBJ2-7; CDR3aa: CASSMGFLESYEQYF; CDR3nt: TGTGCCAGTAGTATGGGCTTTCTAGAGTCCTACGAGCAGTACTTC
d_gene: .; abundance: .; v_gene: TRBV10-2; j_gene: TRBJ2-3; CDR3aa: CASSATGPSTDTQYF; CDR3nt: TGCGCCAGCAGCGCTACAGGGCCGAGCACAGATACGCAGTATTTT
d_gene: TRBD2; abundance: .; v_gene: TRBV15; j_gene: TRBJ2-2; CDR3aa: CATSSREDTGELFF; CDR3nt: TGTGCCACCAGCAGCCGGGAGGACACCGGGGAGCTGTTTTTT
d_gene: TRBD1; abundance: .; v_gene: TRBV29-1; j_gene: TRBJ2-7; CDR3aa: CSVGQGWYEQYF; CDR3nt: TGCAGCGTTGGACAGGGATGGTACGAGCAGTACTTC
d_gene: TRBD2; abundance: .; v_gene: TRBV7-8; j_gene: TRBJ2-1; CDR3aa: CASSLKGGSASNEQFF; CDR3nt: TGTGCCAGCAGCTTAAAGGGCGGGAGTGCGAGCAATGAGCAGTTCTTC
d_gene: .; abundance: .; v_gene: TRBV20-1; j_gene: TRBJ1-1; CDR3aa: CSARLGAEAFF; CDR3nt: TGCAGTGCTAGGTTAGGGGCTGAAGCTTTCTTT
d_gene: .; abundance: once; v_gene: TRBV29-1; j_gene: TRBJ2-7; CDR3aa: CSAGSYEQYF; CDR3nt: TGCAGCGCGGGCTCCTACGAGCAGTACTTC